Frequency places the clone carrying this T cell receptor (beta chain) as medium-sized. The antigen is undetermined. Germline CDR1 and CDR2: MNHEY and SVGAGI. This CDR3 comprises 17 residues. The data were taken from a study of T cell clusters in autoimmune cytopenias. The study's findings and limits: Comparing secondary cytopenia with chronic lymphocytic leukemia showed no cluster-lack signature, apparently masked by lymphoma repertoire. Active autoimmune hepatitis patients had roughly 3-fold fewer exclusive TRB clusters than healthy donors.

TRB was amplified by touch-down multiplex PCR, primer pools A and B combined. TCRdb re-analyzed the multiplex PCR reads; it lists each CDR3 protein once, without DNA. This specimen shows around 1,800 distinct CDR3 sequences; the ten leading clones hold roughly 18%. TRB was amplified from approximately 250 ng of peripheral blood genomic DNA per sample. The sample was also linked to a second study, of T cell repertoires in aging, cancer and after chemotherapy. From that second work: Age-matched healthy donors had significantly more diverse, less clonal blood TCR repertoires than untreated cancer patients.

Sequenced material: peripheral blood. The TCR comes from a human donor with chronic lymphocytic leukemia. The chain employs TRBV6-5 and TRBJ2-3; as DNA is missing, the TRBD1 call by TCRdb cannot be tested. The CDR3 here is CASSPLQSSGITDTQYF.